These 30 T cell receptor beta chains share one sample of origin, sequenced in a study of T cell repertoires in cytomegalovirus infection. For these receptors, no antigen is known. TCRdb ran MiXCR on the reads and lists one entry per CDR3 protein. The repertoire has hundreds of thousands of distinct CDR3 sequences, 33% of them found once; the top ten carry around a sixth. The source was cultured PBMCs, collected from culture after CMV antigen stimulation. The receptors were gathered from a human donor in good health (CMV status not recorded). Some clones in this sample may be carry-over from other donors' samples.

The V call is TRBV6-5, the J call TRBJ2-7; no definite D call. The V end lost 2 bases, the J end lost 5 bases, and 10 bases lay between the germline ends. Germline CDR1 is MNHEY and CDR2 is SVGAGI. The CDR3 runs 13 residues. The CDR3 is CASSYDGFNEQYV. The CDR3 DNA sequence: TGTGCCAGCAGTTACGATGGCTTTAACGAGCAGTACGTC.

V gene TRBV6-6 combines with J gene TRBJ2-3; D may match TRBD1 or TRBD2 (7 bases each). Trimming took off 7 bases at V and 4 bases at J, with 21 bases between the two ends. Germline V lookup: CDR1 MNHNY, CDR2 SVGAGI (reference sequence). The CDR3 consists of 16 residues. CDR3 sequence reads: CASKGRGGGNADTQYF. The CDR3 bases are TGTGCCAGCAAGGGAAGGGGAGGGGGCAACGCAGATACGCAGTATTTT.

This clonotype has only a few counts. This chain uses TRBV7-8 with TRBJ2-5; tentative D call: TRBD2 (6 bases). Germline CDR1 and CDR2: SGHVS and FQNEAQ. This CDR3 is built from 15 residues. V was shortened by 8 bases and J by 2 bases, with 18 bases between the two germline ends. The chain's CDR3 is CASGRLAGIQETQYF. DNA of the CDR3: TGTGCCAGCGGACGACTGGCGGGGATACAAGAGACCCAGTACTTC.

This clonotype was seen a few times. The chain links TRBV4-1 to TRBJ2-5; 8 positions agree with TRBD2. Trimming cost V 0 bases and J 2 bases; bases outside gene matches: 8. CDR3 length equals 17 residues. Looked up from germline, CDR1 is MGHRA and CDR2 is YSYEKL. The DNA of the CDR3 is TGCGCCAGCAGCCAAGACCTTTGGGCGGGAGGACAAGAGACCCAGTACTTC. Residues: CASSQDLWAGGQETQYF.

The V gene is TRBV20-1, the J gene TRBJ2-5; 10 bases fit TRBD2. CDR3 length: 14 amino acids. Germline CDR1 reads DFQATT; CDR2 reads SNEGSKA (reference sequence). Unmatched junction bases numbered 8, after V lost 6 bases and J lost 4 bases. In DNA, the CDR3 is TGCAGTGCCAAGAGGCTAGCGGGAGCAGAGACCCAGTACTTC. The encoded protein is CSAKRLAGAETQYF.

The chain couples TRBV15 to TRBJ2-3, with 8 bases matching TRBD1. The CDR3 covers 17 residues. V was pared by 0 bases and J by 2 bases, with 7 bases of the junction left unmatched. CDR1 and CDR2 from the germline V gene are LNHNV and YYDKDF (reference sequence). The CDR3 nucleotides read TGTGCCACCAGCAGAGACTCCCCGGGACAGGTCACAGATACGCAGTATTTT. Protein product: CATSRDSPGQVTDTQYF.

This clonotype has a single count. The rearrangement joins TRBV19 to TRBJ1-2; D is possibly TRBD1 (5 bases). This CDR3 spans 15 amino acids. Trimming shortened V by 1 base and J by 3 bases, and 12 bases separated the two germline ends. Germline CDR1 is LNHDA and CDR2 is SQIVND (reference sequence). Here the CDR3 reads CASSIVFAGDYGYTF. DNA of the CDR3: TGTGCCAGTAGTATAGTTTTCGCGGGGGACTATGGCTACACCTTC.

The chain has TRBV4-1 and TRBJ1-6; D gene uncertain. V was shortened by 0 bases and J by 16 bases, with 16 bases between the two germline ends. Per germline, CDR1 MGHRA and CDR2 YSYEKL. The CDR3 runs to 14 residues. This CDR3 is CASSQDLWFRKLHF. The CDR3 DNA reads as TGCGCCAGCAGCCAAGATTTATGGTTCCGAAAACTCCACTTT.

The genes are TRBV6-1 and TRBJ1-5; possibly TRBD1 for D (5 bases). Germline values: CDR1 MNHNS, CDR2 SASEGT. Trimming cost V 5 bases and J 0 bases, with 14 bases left between them. The CDR3 runs to 16 residues. The CDR3 sequence: CASSRGEGPSNQPQHF. The CDR3 DNA is TGTGCCAGCAGTCGAGGGGAGGGGCCTAGCAATCAGCCCCAGCATTTT.

Only a few counts were recorded for this clonotype. The chain uses TRBV20-1 and TRBJ2-3, with TRBD2 matching over 7 bases. Looked up from germline, CDR1 is DFQATT and CDR2 is SNEGSKA (reference sequence). The CDR3 has 14 amino acids. Unmatched junction bases numbered 6, after V lost 4 bases and J lost 2 bases. The CDR3 spells CSAIGGRVTDTQYF. In nucleotides, the CDR3 is TGCAGTGCTATAGGCGGGAGAGTCACAGATACGCAGTATTTT.

This rearrangement joins TRBV7-8 to TRBJ2-1, with a weak D call TRBD2 (6 bases). The CDR3 has 18 amino acids. Germline V gene sequence: CDR1 SGHVS, CDR2 FQNEAQ. Trimming shortened V by 5 bases and J by 6 bases, and 26 bases separated the two germline ends. CDR3: CASSPLLGWEALPNEQFF. The CDR3 DNA sequence: TGTGCCAGCAGCCCATTACTCGGGTGGGAGGCCCTCCCCAATGAGCAGTTCTTC.

The chain is built from TRBV7-9 and TRBJ2-5; D call uncertain. Germline CDR1 is SEHNR and CDR2 is FQNEAQ (reference sequence). V shed 1 base and J shed 2 bases, with 11 bases lying between them. This CDR3 has 15 residues. The DNA for the CDR3 is TGTGCCAGCAGCTTAGAAGGGAACCCGCAAGAGACCCAGTACTTC. It codes for CASSLEGNPQETQYF.

This clonotype came up a few times. The V gene is TRBV19, the J gene TRBJ2-1; the D is unclear. Germline CDR1 LNHDA, CDR2 SQIVND (reference sequence). This CDR3 region has 14 residues. The V and J ends lost 2 bases and 2 bases respectively, with 7 bases between them. CDR3 region: CASSISGPYNEQFF. CDR3 DNA: TGTGCCAGTAGTATATCCGGACCCTACAATGAGCAGTTCTTC.

The chain links TRBV7-9 to TRBJ2-2; TRBD1 is a possible D gene (5 bases). CDR3 length: 16 amino acids. Trimming stripped 5 bases from V and 5 bases from J, with 18 bases between. The germline V gene has CDR1 SEHNR and CDR2 FQNEAQ (reference sequence). Written as DNA, the CDR3 is TGTGCCAGCAGCCGACAGCAGCTCGGAAGGACCGGGGAGCTGTTTTTT. Its protein product is CASSRQQLGRTGELFF.

The V and J genes are TRBV5-1 and TRBJ1-6; 8 bases agree with TRBD1. The CDR3 is made up of 15 amino acids. Losses at the gene ends were 3 bases for V and 7 bases for J; bases not matched to a gene: 6. The germline gives CDR1 SGHRS, CDR2 YFSETQ. The CDR3 DNA is TGCGCCAGCAGCTCGGGGACAGGCCAAAATTCACCCCTCCACTTT. Protein: CASSSGTGQNSPLHF.

The chain combines TRBV28 with TRBJ2-7; D ambiguous. Germline CDR1 is MDHEN and CDR2 is SYDVKM. The CDR3 covers 13 residues. V lost 3 bases to trimming and J lost 3 bases, with 9 bases between them. The CDR3: CASSFFRHYEQYF. The CDR3 DNA sequence: TGTGCCAGCAGTTTTTTTCGCCACTACGAGCAGTACTTC.

This chain's CDR3 is CATSEQHPGLKTGELFF. As DNA, the CDR3 is TGTGCCACCAGTGAGCAGCATCCGGGACTAAAAACCGGGGAGCTGTTTTTT. This sequence joins TRBV24-1 and TRBJ2-2, with 7 bases fitting TRBD2. The CDR3 contains 17 residues. The V and J ends lost 4 bases and 5 bases, in that order; junction bases with no gene match: 12. CDR1 is KGHDR, CDR2 SFDVKD, per germline.

CDR3 coding DNA: TGTGCCACCCAAACGAGGGGGCGGACCAAAAACATTCAGTACTTC. This gives the protein CATQTRGRTKNIQYF. The chain couples TRBV6-1 to TRBJ2-4; TRBD1 matches 7 bases. This CDR3 has 15 residues. CDR1 and CDR2 (germline): MNHNS, SASEGT. Trimming at V came to 10 bases and at J to 2 bases, leaving 11 bases not matched to a gene.

This clonotype has more than one count but fewer than ten. This chain joins TRBV15 and TRBJ2-1, with TRBD2 as a possible D gene (7 bases). V was shortened by 4 bases and J by 2 bases, with 12 bases between the two germline ends. The CDR3 has 15 residues. CDR1 is LNHNV and CDR2 is YYDKDF in the germline V gene (reference sequence). The CDR3 sequence: CATSKGEGPYNEQFF. The DNA for the CDR3 is TGTGCCACCAGCAAGGGGGAGGGCCCCTACAATGAGCAGTTCTTC.

V and J are TRBV9 and TRBJ1-2, with 8 bases aligning to TRBD1. V dropped 2 bases and J dropped 2; count of bases not matched to a gene: 5. The CDR3 is made up of 15 amino acids. The V gene's germline CDR1 is SGDLS and CDR2 YYNGEE. CDR3 amino acids: CASSVRTGTNYGYTF. The CDR3 DNA reads as TGTGCCAGCAGCGTGCGGACAGGGACAAACTATGGCTACACCTTC. The whole variable domain, remainder taken from reference TRBV9 and TRBJ1-2, is DSGVTQTPKHLITATGQRVTLRCSPRSGDLSVYWYQQSLDQGLQFLIQYYNGEERAKGNILERFSAQQFPDLHSELNLSSLELGDSALYFCASSVRTGTNYGYTFGSGTRLTVV.

To note about this clonotype: A read error may explain this, as a much larger clone is one base away. The chain carries TRBV7-2 and TRBJ2-6, with 8 nucleotides matching TRBD2. CDR3 length: 16 residues. Germline V CDR1 and CDR2: SGHTA, FQGNSA. The CDR3 protein is CASSTTSVAGANVMTF. The CDR3 DNA reads as TGTGCCAGCAGCACGACTAGCGTGGCTGGGGCCAACGTCATGACTTTC.

The chain employs TRBV28 and TRBJ2-4; D perhaps matches TRBD2 (5 bases). The CDR3 loop spans 14 amino acids. CDR1 and CDR2 (germline): MDHEN, SYDVKM. V was clipped by 2 bases and J by 1 base, with 6 bases between them. The CDR3 DNA follows: TGTGCCAGCAGTTTAGGGAGTGCCAAAAACATTCAGTACTTC. This sequence encodes CASSLGSAKNIQYF.

V and J are TRBV6-2 or TRBV6-3 and TRBJ2-5, with 7 bases identical to TRBD2. Germline trimming cut 5 bases from V and 2 bases from J; bases unmatched to any gene: 8. The CDR3 consists of 15 residues. Germline lookup yields CDR1 MNHEY and CDR2 SVGEGT. DNA of the CDR3: TGTGCCAGCAGTAAGCGGGACTTGTTTCAAGAGACCCAGTACTTC. Protein sequence: CASSKRDLFQETQYF.

Turning to this clonotype: A read error may be the cause here, since a much bigger clone is one base away. The V call is TRBV7-2, the J call TRBJ2-5; a possible D gene is TRBD2 (6 bases). CDR1 and CDR2 (germline): SGHTA, FQGNSA. This CDR3 has 14 residues. CDR3 sequence reads: CASSPRGTQETQCF. For the CDR3, the DNA is TGTGCCAGCAGCCCACGGGGGACTCAAGAGACCCAGTGCTTC.

This clonotype was detected only a few times. This chain joins TRBV12-3 or TRBV12-4 and TRBJ1-5, with a tentative D call TRBD1 (5 bases). The V and J ends lost 3 bases and 1 base respectively, with 10 bases between them. CDR3 length: 15 amino acids. The CDR3 bases are TGTGCCAGCAGTTTGGCGCAGGGAAGCAATCAGCCCCAGCATTTT. Translating it yields CASSLAQGSNQPQHF.

CDR3 sequence (DNA): TGCAGTGCTAGAGAGGGACTAGCCCCCCACAATGAGCAGTTCTTC. Protein sequence: CSAREGLAPHNEQFF. V and J are TRBV20-1 and TRBJ2-1, with 9 bases lining up with TRBD2. The J segment lost 5 bases and the V segment lost 0 bases, leaving 5 bases of the junction unmatched. From germline, CDR1 is DFQATT and CDR2 SNEGSKA (reference sequence). The CDR3 is 15 amino acids.

V is TRBV28 and J is TRBJ1-1; D unresolved. From germline, CDR1 is MDHEN and CDR2 SYDVKM. Between the trimmed V and J ends, which lost 6 bases and 5 bases, there was a span of 19 bases. This CDR3 has 15 residues. CDR3 coding DNA: TGTGCCAGCAGCTCCTCCGGAAATCAGTGGACTGAAGCTTTCTTT. Translation gives CASSSSGNQWTEAFF. The full variable domain, with the rest looked up from reference TRBV28 and TRBJ1-1, is DVKVTQSSRYLVKRTGEKVFLECVQDMDHENMFWYRQDPGLGLRLIYFSYDVKMKEKGDIPEGYSVSREKKERFSLILESASTNQTSMYLCASSSSGNQWTEAFFGQGTRLTVV.

In this sample, this clonotype turned up a few times. The chain combines TRBV2 with TRBJ2-6; 7 positions agree with TRBD1. Trimming removed 10 bases from V and 2 bases from J; junction bases left unmatched: 2. Germline V lookup: CDR1 SNHLY, CDR2 FYNNEI. This CDR3 is built from 13 residues. CDR3 protein: CAKTGAGANVLTF. DNA of the CDR3: TGTGCCAAAACAGGGGCTGGGGCCAACGTCCTGACTTTC.

This clonotype was observed a few times. V usage is TRBV19 and J usage is TRBJ1-1, with D hard to call. The CDR3 length is 14 residues. Trimming removed 6 bases from V and 0 bases from J, with 11 bases in between. The germline V gene encodes CDR1 LNHDA and CDR2 SQIVND (reference sequence). This chain's CDR3 is CASRRQELNTEAFF. The CDR3 DNA reads TGTGCCAGTAGGCGACAAGAATTGAACACTGAAGCTTTCTTT.

This chain uses TRBV18 with TRBJ1-2; 9 bases align to TRBD1. V dropped 4 bases and J dropped 8; count of bases not matched to a gene: 14. CDR1 and CDR2 from the germline V gene are KGHSH and LQKENI. This CDR3 has 16 residues. CDR3 bases: TGTGCCAGCTCACTCGAACCGGGACAGGGCCCGACGGGCTACACCTTC. This translates into CASSLEPGQGPTGYTF.